These T cell receptor beta chains were read from a single sample in a study of patients and donors after allogeneic stem cell transplantation. TCRdb used MiXCR to reprocess the RT-PCR reads, holding one entry per CDR3 protein. This table has about 400,000 distinct CDR3 sequences, 16% appearing once. The sequenced sample consisted of blood, either unsorted or a sorted T cell fraction (not recorded which). The source of these receptors is a human donor who was either an allogeneic HSCT recipient or a stem cell or donor lymphocyte infusion donor (not recorded which). It is not recorded whose cells these are; they may come from a transplant donor. The CDR3 runs from the conserved cysteine through the conserved F or W. Each record gives: D gene, J gene, V gene, clone size, CDR3 DNA, CDR3 protein. The D gene is left open where the match is weak. The listing skips clone size in some rows; elsewhere it reads once, few, many or a size class.

d_gene: -
j_gene: TRBJ2-5
v_gene: TRBV27
abundance: -
CDR3nt: TGTGCCAGCAGTCCAGGACAGCTTCAAGAGACCCAGTACTTC
CDR3aa: CASSPGQLQETQYF

d_gene: -
j_gene: TRBJ2-5
v_gene: TRBV5-6
abundance: many
CDR3nt: TGTGCCAGCAGCTCCCGGTACCAAGAGACCCAGTACTTC
CDR3aa: CASSSRYQETQYF

d_gene: TRBD2
j_gene: TRBJ2-7
v_gene: TRBV5-1
abundance: few
CDR3nt: TGCGCCAGCAGCTTTCTCAGCGGGGGGAACTACGAGCAGTACTTC
CDR3aa: CASSFLSGGNYEQYF

d_gene: -
j_gene: TRBJ2-2
v_gene: TRBV4-2
abundance: few
CDR3nt: TGTGCCAGCAGACCGAGACAGGCGGAATTTCCCCCTATGAACACCGGGGAGCTGTTTTTT
CDR3aa: CASRPRQAEFPPMNTGELFF

d_gene: -
j_gene: TRBJ2-7
v_gene: TRBV27
abundance: -
CDR3nt: TGTGCCAGCAGTCCCTACGGACAGTTCTCCTACGAGCAGTACTTC
CDR3aa: CASSPYGQFSYEQYF

d_gene: TRBD1
j_gene: TRBJ1-6
v_gene: TRBV7-2
abundance: few
CDR3nt: TGTGCCAGCAGCTTAGCCCGGACAGGGACACCCCTCCACTTT
CDR3aa: CASSLARTGTPLHF

d_gene: -
j_gene: TRBJ2-7
v_gene: TRBV14
abundance: -
CDR3nt: TGTGCCAGCAGCCTCACCGGGAAAACCTACGAGCAGTACTTC
CDR3aa: CASSLTGKTYEQYF

d_gene: TRBD2
j_gene: TRBJ2-3
v_gene: TRBV10-3
abundance: -
CDR3nt: TGTGCCATAACTAGCGGGAGGGCTAGCACAGATACGCAGTATTTT
CDR3aa: CAITSGRASTDTQYF

d_gene: TRBD1
j_gene: TRBJ1-5
v_gene: TRBV12-3/TRBV12-4
abundance: many
CDR3nt: TGTGCCAGCAGCCCCCCCGGGACAGGGATCAATCAGCCCCAGCATTTT
CDR3aa: CASSPPGTGINQPQHF

d_gene: TRBD2
j_gene: TRBJ2-1
v_gene: TRBV15
abundance: few
CDR3nt: TGTGCCACCAGCAGTCGGCGGGAGGGCCGAGGATGGTACAATGAGCAGTTCTTC
CDR3aa: CATSSRREGRGWYNEQFF

d_gene: -
j_gene: TRBJ2-7
v_gene: TRBV18
abundance: -
CDR3nt: TGTGCCAGCTCACCCATCCCGACTAGGTTGGTCGAGCAGTACTTC
CDR3aa: CASSPIPTRLVEQYF

d_gene: -
j_gene: TRBJ2-1
v_gene: TRBV5-5
abundance: -
CDR3nt: TGTGCCAGCAGCTTGGAAGGGATCTTTCAACGTGAGCAGTTCTTC
CDR3aa: CASSLEGIFQREQFF

d_gene: -
j_gene: TRBJ1-2
v_gene: TRBV7-9
abundance: -
CDR3nt: TGTGCCAGCAGCCCCGGGACGGACTCTTTGGGCTACACCTTC
CDR3aa: CASSPGTDSLGYTF

d_gene: -
j_gene: TRBJ1-2
v_gene: TRBV7-8
abundance: -
CDR3nt: TGTGCCAGCCACTTTGGGGGGGTCCGGAACTATGGCTACACCTTC
CDR3aa: CASHFGGVRNYGYTF

d_gene: -
j_gene: TRBJ2-7
v_gene: TRBV11-2
abundance: few
CDR3nt: TGTGCCAGCAGGAAGGGACTGAAGTACGAGCAGTACTTC
CDR3aa: CASRKGLKYEQYF

d_gene: -
j_gene: TRBJ2-3
v_gene: TRBV5-1
abundance: few
CDR3nt: TGCGCCAGCAGCTTCAGCGGCATTAGCACAGATACGCAGTATTTT
CDR3aa: CASSFSGISTDTQYF